This T cell receptor beta chain was profiled in a study of PD-1 blockade in classical Hodgkin lymphoma. Looked up from germline, CDR1 is LGHNA and CDR2 is YNFKEQ. The ends were cut back, 1 base at V and 5 bases at J, with 12 bases in the middle. The CDR3 is 15 amino acids. Sequenced by immunoSEQ multiplex PCR; TCRdb stores in-frame clones only, minus some. The sample has 40,000 or so clones, approximately 87% seen once; the top ten hold roughly 9%. Every one of the patients relapsed after autologous stem cell transplantation (brentuximab vedotin exposure was variable). Each best response was a complete response, a partial response or progressive disease. About this clone itself: The antigen is not known.

The study, taken as a whole, reports: Significant TCR diversity gains by C4D1 occurred in CD4+ but not CD8+ cells. Complete responders possessed baseline diversity comparable to newly diagnosed patients.

The source is a human donor with classical Hodgkin lymphoma. Sample: peripheral blood mononuclear cells (PBMCs), taken at baseline. V and J are TRBV4-2 and TRBJ2-4, with a tentative D call TRBD2 (6 bases). CDR3 sequence reads: CASSQGPGSENIQYF. The CDR3 nucleotides are TGTGCCAGCAGCCAAGGGCCCGGGAGTGAAAACATTCAGTACTTC.